This T cell receptor (beta chain) was profiled in a study of Ad26.COV2.S vaccination and SARS-CoV-2 variants (dated by TCRdb to about 2021). Background on the whole study: Donors in the vaccine arm were drawn from COV1001, a phase I-IIa trial of Ad26.COV2.S in healthy adults that was multicentre, randomized, double-blind and placebo-controlled. Blinding of investigators to trial group allocation was maintained during experiments and outcome assessment. Ad26.COV2.S was administered intramuscularly at a dose of 5x10^10 or 1x10^11 viral particles, either as one shot or as two shots given 56 days apart. The TCR-sequenced set comprised approximately 30 samples: around 20 Ad26.COV2.S vaccine recipients, 5 placebo recipients and 8 SARS-CoV-2 convalescent individuals. TCRbeta repertoire sequencing served as the tool for gauging how specific and how broad the SARS-CoV-2-reactive T cell receptors were following Ad26.COV2.S vaccination. Trial participants were randomized into five groups of five: low-dose or high-dose Ad26.COV2.S given once or twice, or placebo on both occasions.

Measured from the cysteine to the phenylalanine, the CDR3 is 13 residues long. Only the CDR3 DNA is retained, 39 bases long and in frame from the first base. Trimming removed 4 bases from V and 4 bases from J; the gene matches leave 4 bases unexplained. CDR1 and CDR2 are drawn from the germline V gene (reference sequence): WNHNN, SYGVQD. The immunoSEQ Assay was the method used to sequence TCRbeta CDR3 regions. After extraction, genomic DNA underwent amplification by bias-controlled multiplex PCR, followed by high-throughput sequencing. In the original analysis: To quantify the absolute abundance of every unique TCRbeta CDR3 region, sequences were collapsed and filtered. Usable DNA was measured by amplifying reference genes present in all nucleated cells, and TCRbeta template counts were normalized to that usable DNA to estimate T cell fraction. Repertoire TCRs were annotated as SARS-CoV-2-specific when V gene, CDR3 amino acid sequence and J gene were exactly matched to a known reactive TCR set. The reference SARS-CoV-2 TCR set came from MIRA and was filtered for enrichment in COVID-19-positive ImmuneCODE repertoires, removing public or cross-reactive TCRs. Based on the MIRA antigens, annotated TCRs were further analysed at the level of specific ORF or position within ORF. Breadth was defined as annotated unique rearrangements over total unique productive rearrangements; depth was the summed frequency of those rearrangements. Two-sided Wilcoxon rank-sum tests were applied when comparing TCR breadth between groups. Not all clones reach the TCRdb copy of this immuneACCESS table, which keeps in-frame sequences only. Checked studies attribute under half of the gap to unresolved V genes and leave the rest unexplained. V and J calls and clone size follow that table, whereas D and trimming were derived from the DNA. The sample table lists 250,000 or so clones, roughly 87% of them with a count of one. 2.9% of the sample rests with the top ten.

This specimen's treatment or condition label, interpreted: 15 to 20 received Ad26.COV2.S at low or high dose, single or two shots; roughly five received placebo; per-sample allocation not given. For vaccine and placebo recipients, the sequenced repertoires came from samples collected on day 63 after the first injection. In Cohort 1b, fewer than 30 adults aged 18-55 years were enrolled at a single site in Boston, USA, between 29 July and 7 August 2020. Ad26.COV2.S consisted of a replication-incompetent adenovirus type 26 vector by which a prefusion-stabilized SARS-CoV-2 spike protein from the original Wuhan strain was expressed. General findings and caveats noted by the study authors: It was noted by the authors that total T cell responses may have been underestimated by the TCR breadth and depth analyses. Ad26.COV2.S recipients had higher spike-specific TCR breadth than placebo recipients (P = 0.0014). Substantial breadth of spike-specific CD8+ and CD4+ T cell responses was reported after vaccination. Comparing responses between vaccine doses or regimens was not something the study was powered to do. Non-spike TCR breadth was comparable between vaccine and placebo recipients, consistent with the vaccine containing only spike.

Concerning this clone itself: The specificity of this receptor is unknown. No per-base quality is available; no much larger clone lies one base away.

This sequence originates from a person between 18 and 59 years old who received the Ad26.COV2.S COVID-19 vaccine or a placebo. The sequenced sample was peripheral blood, obtained in a trial of Ad26.COV2.S vaccine versus placebo. In this chain, TRBV10-1 is recombined with TRBJ2-7; 7 of the junction bases match TRBD1. This receptor has the CDR3 CASSVARGYEQYF. The DNA is as follows: TGCGCCAGCAGTGTCGCCAGGGGGTACGAGCAGTACTTC.